The rows below give T cell receptor beta chains drawn from one sample of a study of T-cell memory formation after mild COVID-19. TCRdb redid the calling of the 5' RACE reads with MiXCR, one entry per CDR3 protein. The repertoire has approximately 100,000 distinct CDR3 sequences, around 27% of them found once; the top ten carry 42%. Source material: PBMCs or a T cell subset sorted from them (not recorded which). These receptors were taken from a man younger than 35 who had mild COVID-19 (a few samples of this study predate the infection). Cell type and time point are not known. CDR3s include the opening cysteine and the closing phenylalanine or tryptophan. Each record gives: CDR3 DNA, CDR3 protein, D gene, J gene, clone size, V gene. D genes are given only for firm matches. Size values are once, few and many counts, or a class for expanded clones, and some rows have none.

DNA: TGTGCCAGCAGCGTAGTTTCGAGGACAGACATATTTGGTGGCGCAGATACGCAGTATTTT; CDR3: CASSVVSRTDIFGGADTQYF; D: NA; J: TRBJ2-3; size: NA; V: TRBV9
DNA: TGTGCCATCAGAGTTAGCGGGGGGGCCCAGGAGACCCAGTACTTC; CDR3: CAIRVSGGAQETQYF; D: TRBD2; J: TRBJ2-5; size: NA; V: TRBV10-3
DNA: TGTGCCAGCAGTTACGGGGCATTCACAGATACGCAGTATTTT; CDR3: CASSYGAFTDTQYF; D: NA; J: TRBJ2-3; size: NA; V: TRBV6-5
DNA: TGTGCCAGCAGCTTAAGCGGGGGGGCCTGGAAAAATGAGCAGTTCTTC; CDR3: CASSLSGGAWKNEQFF; D: TRBD2; J: TRBJ2-1; size: NA; V: TRBV7-6
DNA: TGCGCCAGCAGCTTGTGGGGAGTCGGCGGGAATATGAACACTGAAGCTTTCTTT; CDR3: CASSLWGVGGNMNTEAFF; D: NA; J: TRBJ1-1; size: few; V: TRBV5-1
DNA: TGTGCCAGCAGCCTGGGAGTTTCGGGAGTTCAGCCCCAGCATTTT; CDR3: CASSLGVSGVQPQHF; D: NA; J: TRBJ1-5; size: NA; V: TRBV7-9
DNA: TGCGCCAGCAGCCCTAGCACAGATACGCAGTATTTT; CDR3: CASSPSTDTQYF; D: NA; J: TRBJ2-3; size: many; V: TRBV5-1
DNA: TGTGCCAGCAGTTACCAGGGCGCCAACTATGGCTACACCTTC; CDR3: CASSYQGANYGYTF; D: NA; J: TRBJ1-2; size: NA; V: TRBV6-5
DNA: TGCGCCAGCAGCCAAGACGGGACAGGCTATTCACCCCTCCACTTT; CDR3: CASSQDGTGYSPLHF; D: TRBD1; J: TRBJ1-6; size: few; V: TRBV4-3
DNA: TGCGCCAGCAGCTTCGCCGCAGGGGACCACCCCACCTACAATGAGCAGTTCTTC; CDR3: CASSFAAGDHPTYNEQFF; D: NA; J: TRBJ2-1; size: NA; V: TRBV5-1
DNA: TGTGCCAGCAGCTTACTTCAGGCAGTTCCCACAGATACGCAGTATTTT; CDR3: CASSLLQAVPTDTQYF; D: NA; J: TRBJ2-3; size: NA; V: TRBV7-2
DNA: TGTGCCACCAGCCCCGTTTGGCGCAATCAGCCCCAGCATTTT; CDR3: CATSPVWRNQPQHF; D: NA; J: TRBJ1-5; size: NA; V: TRBV15
DNA: TGTGCCAGCAGCCAAGATGGGTCGTTTGGCGAGACCCAGTACTTC; CDR3: CASSQDGSFGETQYF; D: NA; J: TRBJ2-5; size: NA; V: TRBV4-2
DNA: TGTGCCAGCAGACGGCAGGGCCAGGAGACCCAGTACTTC; CDR3: CASRRQGQETQYF; D: NA; J: TRBJ2-5; size: few; V: TRBV25-1
DNA: TGTGCCAGCAGTTCGGGACTTAGCAGGAATGAGCAGTTCTTC; CDR3: CASSSGLSRNEQFF; D: NA; J: TRBJ2-1; size: NA; V: TRBV12-3/TRBV12-4
DNA: TGCGCCAGCAGCCAAGGGGGGCTTTTGAATGAGCAGTTCTTC; CDR3: CASSQGGLLNEQFF; D: NA; J: TRBJ2-1; size: NA; V: TRBV4-1
DNA: TGTGCCAGCAGCTTTCCCTCCCAAGAGACCCAGTACTTC; CDR3: CASSFPSQETQYF; D: NA; J: TRBJ2-5; size: NA; V: TRBV7-2
DNA: TGCGCCAGCAGCCATAGACAGGGGCAGGCAGATACGCAGTATTTT; CDR3: CASSHRQGQADTQYF; D: TRBD1; J: TRBJ2-3; size: many; V: TRBV4-3
DNA: TGTGCCAGTACGATCGGGGACACTGAAGCTTTCTTT; CDR3: CASTIGDTEAFF; D: NA; J: TRBJ1-1; size: NA; V: TRBV19
DNA: TGTGCCAGCAGATTACACTGGACAGGGGGCAGGGATGAGCAGTTCTTC; CDR3: CASRLHWTGGRDEQFF; D: TRBD1; J: TRBJ2-1; size: NA; V: TRBV27
DNA: TGTGCCAGCAGCGGCTGGGACAGAGTCACAGATACGCAGTATTTT; CDR3: CASSGWDRVTDTQYF; D: TRBD1; J: TRBJ2-3; size: few; V: TRBV9
DNA: TGTGCCAGCAGCAAAGCGGGACGGGCTGAAGCTTTCTTT; CDR3: CASSKAGRAEAFF; D: NA; J: TRBJ1-1; size: few; V: TRBV3-1
DNA: TGTGCCAGCAGCCCAGAGGCAACCACCGGGGAGCTGTTTTTT; CDR3: CASSPEATTGELFF; D: NA; J: TRBJ2-2; size: many; V: TRBV7-2